This T cell receptor beta chain is from a study of Ad26.COV2.S vaccination and SARS-CoV-2 variants. Notes on the study in general: The placebo group had lower spike-specific TCR breadth than the vaccine recipients did.

Comments on this clone: No antigen is known for it.

TCRdb keeps only in-frame clones here, not all; method: immunoSEQ multiplex PCR. The sample yields 350,000 to 550,000 clones, nearly 90% seen once. The treatment: approximately 18 received Ad26.COV2.S at low or high dose, single or two shots; about 5 received placebo; per-sample allocation not given. At day 63 after the first vaccine or placebo injection, samples were drawn. The germline gives CDR1 SGHTA, CDR2 FQGNSA. CDR3 length: 14 residues. The V end lost 5 bases, the J end lost 4 bases, and 14 bases lay between the germline ends. The sequence derives from a person aged 18 to 65 who received the Ad26.COV2.S COVID-19 vaccine or a placebo. The V gene is TRBV7-2, the J gene TRBJ1-2; D might be TRBD1 (6 bases). The sample here was peripheral blood, taken in a trial of Ad26.COV2.S vaccine versus placebo. The CDR3, as DNA: TGTGCCAGCAGCCCTACTAAGGGGGGCTATGGCTACACCTTC. It yields the protein CASSPTKGGYGYTF.